This TCR beta chain was profiled in a study of PD-L1 blockade in urothelial cancer. The study, taken as a whole, reports: Lower than median blood TCR clonality before treatment predicted better survival.

CDR1 is SGHDT and CDR2 is YYEEEE in the germline V gene. The CDR3 extends over 16 amino acids. After removal of 4 bases from V and 5 bases from J, the junction contained 11 bases not matched to a gene. Sequencing used immunoSEQ multiplex PCR; TCRdb keeps in-frame clones, though not all of them. The sample yields tens of thousands of clones, 82% seen once. This clone has only one observation. Its target is not known. The time point: pretreatment peripheral blood. The chain couples TRBV5-6 to TRBJ1-5, with 8 bases fitting TRBD1. This TCR was sampled from a man aged 55 to 69 with urothelial cancer. The source was PBMCs, collected around atezolizumab (anti-PD-L1) treatment. This CDR3 is CASSLHQGALDQPQHF. The CDR3 DNA reads as TGTGCCAGCAGCCTCCACCAGGGGGCGCTGGATCAGCCCCAGCATTTT.